These 27 T cell receptor beta chains originate from one sample sequenced in a study of blood T cell repertoires in COVID-19 (dated by TCRdb to about 2020). The library relied on the immunoSEQ multiplex PCR assay. Drawn from immuneACCESS, this table holds only the in-frame rearrangements with V and J called that TCRdb kept. Clones are partly lost; checked studies trace under half to an unresolved V gene and leave the rest unexplained. The sample has around 70,000 clones on record, approximately 86% of them singletons. In total, the top ten clones hold 3.5% to 5% of the sample. Sequenced sample: peripheral blood. These receptors all stem from a man aged 50-59 years with acute or convalescent COVID-19.

J is TRBJ2-7 and V is TRBV5-1, with TRBD1 matching 8 bases. The V and J ends lost 3 bases and 4 bases, in that order; junction bases with no gene match: 6. Germline V CDR1 and CDR2: SGHRS, YFSETQ. The CDR3 runs to 14 residues. CDR3 bases: TGCGCCAGCAGCTCTACAGGGGGACGATACGAGCAGTACTTC. This gives the protein CASSSTGGRYEQYF.

In DNA, the CDR3 is TGTGCCAGCAGTTATAGCGGACAACCCTACAATGAGCAGTTCTTC. Its protein is CASSYSGQPYNEQFF. The V call is TRBV6-5, the J call TRBJ2-1, with D possibly matching TRBD2 (6 bases). This CDR3 has 15 residues. Germline V gene sequence: CDR1 MNHEY, CDR2 SVGAGI. The germline V and J ends were trimmed by 3 bases and 2 bases, with 11 bases remaining between them.

The J gene is TRBJ1-5, the V gene TRBV6-4; 10 nucleotides line up with TRBD1. With V trimmed by 6 bases and J by 6 bases, 14 bases remained unmatched. Germline CDR1 and CDR2: MRHNA and SNTAGT. This CDR3 has 17 residues. For the CDR3, the DNA is TGTGCCAGCAGGCTGGGTTTCCGGGACAGGGGCATTCAGCCCCAGCATTTT. It is translated as CASRLGFRDRGIQPQHF.

The genes are TRBV9 and TRBJ2-7; TRBD1 is a possible D gene (5 bases). Trimming removed 1 base from V and 2 bases from J, with 10 bases in between. There are 14 residues in the CDR3. Looked up from germline, CDR1 is SGDLS and CDR2 is YYNGEE. Written as DNA, the CDR3 is TGTGCCAGCAGCGTACAGGGATCCACCTACGAGCAGTACTTC. It codes for CASSVQGSTYEQYF.

The rearrangement joins TRBV6-6 to TRBJ1-2, with TRBD1 matching over 8 bases. J was trimmed by 7 bases and V by 6 bases; bases with no gene match: 10. The CDR3 is made up of 14 amino acids. Per germline, CDR1 MNHNY and CDR2 SVGAGI (reference sequence). The CDR3 DNA follows: TGTGCCAGCAGCTCACAGGGACAGGCTACTGGCTACACCTTC. It yields the protein CASSSQGQATGYTF.

The V and J genes are TRBV2 and TRBJ2-1, with 11 positions matching TRBD2. The CDR3 extends over 16 amino acids. Trimming removed 5 bases from V and 0 bases from J; junction bases left unmatched: 3. Germline CDR1 reads SNHLY; CDR2 reads FYNNEI. Here the CDR3 DNA reads TGTGCCAGCAGTAGAACTAGCGGGAGCTCCTACAATGAGCAGTTCTTC. Translated: CASSRTSGSSYNEQFF.

The V call is TRBV24-1, the J call TRBJ2-3; no reliable D call. V lost 3 bases and J 0 bases, leaving 15 bases between the germline ends. The CDR3 loop spans 17 amino acids. Germline CDR1 is KGHDR and CDR2 is SFDVKD. This CDR3 reads CATSDAAWVQSTDTQYF. For the CDR3, the DNA is TGTGCCACCAGTGATGCGGCCTGGGTTCAAAGCACAGATACGCAGTATTTT.

The rearrangement joins TRBV7-8 to TRBJ1-2; the D is unclear. The CDR3 is 16 residues long. Germline V lookup: CDR1 SGHVS, CDR2 FQNEAQ. Trimming pared 5 bases from V and 4 bases from J, leaving 20 bases between. CDR3 sequence: CASSPTRRPLSYGYTF. As DNA, the CDR3 is TGTGCCAGCAGCCCAACTAGAAGGCCCCTGAGCTATGGCTACACCTTC. The variable domain in full, with the rest retrieved from reference TRBV7-8 and TRBJ1-2, is GAGVSQSPRYKVAKRGQDVALRCDPISGHVSLFWYQQALGQGPEFLTYFQNEAQLDKSGLPSDRFFAERPEGSVSTLKIQRTQQEDSAVYLCASSPTRRPLSYGYTFGSGTRLTVV.

This sequence joins TRBV5-1 and TRBJ1-1; D ambiguous. Germline V gives CDR1 SGHRS, CDR2 YFSETQ. The V and J ends lost 0 bases and 2 bases respectively, with 8 bases between them. This CDR3 is 14 amino acids long. The CDR3 spells CASSLVPSNTEAFF. The CDR3 coding sequence is TGCGCCAGCAGCTTGGTGCCGAGTAACACTGAAGCTTTCTTT.

The chain employs TRBV3-1 (or the pseudogene TRBV3-2) and TRBJ1-4; maybe TRBD1 (5 bases). Germline CDR1 is LGHDT and CDR2 is YNNKEL (reference sequence). The CDR3 contains 17 residues. Trimming pared 3 bases from V and 0 bases from J, leaving 14 bases between. CDR3 nucleotide sequence: TGTGCCAGCAGCCAGCCCGAGACAGATGCAACTAATGAAAAACTGTTTTTT. Translation gives CASSQPETDATNEKLFF.

This clone was seen a few times. The chain recombines TRBV6-5 with TRBJ1-1; unclear D gene. The CDR3 is made up of 13 amino acids. Trimming left V 0 bases short and J 2 bases short, with 4 bases between. Germline CDR1 is MNHEY and CDR2 is SVGAGI. The CDR3 here is CASSYSTNTEAFF. DNA for the CDR3: TGTGCCAGCAGTTACTCCACTAACACTGAAGCTTTCTTT.

This chain joins TRBV11-1 and TRBJ1-1; no definite D call. Trimming took off 5 bases at V and 8 bases at J, with 12 bases between the two ends. Germline V gene lookup returns CDR1 SGHAT and CDR2 FQDESV (reference sequence). The CDR3 is 12 residues long. CDR3 bases: TGTGCCAGCAGCCTGCGCAACAGAGAAGCTTTCTTT. Translated: CASSLRNREAFF.

The chain has TRBV27 and TRBJ2-7, with a possible D match to TRBD2 (6 bases). Germline values: CDR1 MNHEY, CDR2 SMNVEV (reference sequence). Trimming stripped 5 bases from V and 3 bases from J, with 14 bases between. CDR3 length equals 14 residues. The CDR3: CASSLGRRYYEQYF. The CDR3 bases are TGTGCCAGCAGTCTCGGGAGAAGGTACTACGAGCAGTACTTC.

This chain joins TRBV10-3 and TRBJ2-1; the match to TRBD2 covers 7 bases. V gave up 9 bases and J gave up 7 bases; unmatched junction bases: 6. The CDR3 extends over 12 amino acids. The germline CDR1 and CDR2 sequences are ENHRY and SYGVKD. CDR3 protein: CAIGAGVNEQFF. The DNA of the CDR3 is TGTGCCATTGGGGCGGGAGTGAATGAGCAGTTCTTC.

This clone is a singleton in its sample. The rearrangement links TRBV5-1 to TRBJ1-3; TRBD1 is a possible D gene (6 bases). This CDR3 is 16 amino acids long. V dropped 0 bases and J dropped 4 bases, with 14 bases sitting between them. Germline CDR1 and CDR2: SGHRS and YFSETQ. The CDR3 protein is CASSLDTGSNGNTIYF. The CDR3 nucleotides are TGCGCCAGCAGCTTGGATACAGGGTCTAACGGAAACACCATATATTTT.

The gene calls are TRBV4-1 and TRBJ1-5, with D possibly matching TRBD1 (6 bases). The CDR3 covers 16 residues. Trimming cost V 2 bases and J 0 bases, with 11 bases left between them. Germline CDR1 and CDR2: MGHRA and YSYEKL. As DNA, the CDR3 is TGCGCCAGCAGCCAAACAGGGTATTATAGCAATCAGCCCCAGCATTTT. Its protein product is CASSQTGYYSNQPQHF.

This clone turned up a few times. The gene calls are TRBV19 and TRBJ1-5; 8 nucleotides agree with TRBD1. The CDR3 consists of 15 residues. Unmatched junction bases numbered 8, after V lost 5 bases and J lost 5 bases. The germline CDR1 and CDR2 sequences are LNHDA and SQIVND (reference sequence). CDR3 nucleotides: TGTGCCAGTAGTGGGTTGGCAGGGGGCGATCAGCCCCAGCATTTT. As protein: CASSGLAGGDQPQHF.

The rearrangement links TRBV20-1 to TRBJ1-4; the match to TRBD1 covers 7 bases. Unmatched junction bases numbered 9, after V lost 3 bases and J lost 14 bases. The CDR3 has 12 amino acids. Germline V gene lookup returns CDR1 DFQATT and CDR2 SNEGSKA (reference sequence). CDR3 loop: CSASRQGGGLFF. The CDR3 DNA reads TGCAGTGCTAGTCGACAGGGCGGAGGGCTGTTTTTT.

This clone was seen a few times. This chain links TRBV5-1 with TRBJ2-5; 11 bases are shared with TRBD2. The CDR3 is 15 residues long. Germline assignment: CDR1 SGHRS and CDR2 YFSETQ. J was trimmed by 5 bases and V by 3 bases; bases with no gene match: 6. The CDR3 coding sequence is TGCGCCAGCAGCTACGGACTAGCGGGCTGGGAGACCCAGTACTTC. This sequence encodes CASSYGLAGWETQYF.

The chain couples TRBV28 to TRBJ1-1, with 7 bases fitting TRBD1. Germline V lookup: CDR1 MDHEN, CDR2 SYDVKM. V was clipped by 5 bases and J by 2 bases; unmatched bases: 17. The CDR3 length is 18 residues. In nucleotides, the CDR3 is TGTGCCAGCAGTCCCCCAGTACCAGGGACAGCTCCAAACACTGAAGCTTTCTTT. Translating it yields CASSPPVPGTAPNTEAFF.

This sequence joins TRBV11-2 and TRBJ2-5; maybe TRBD2 (6 bases). Trimming left V 6 bases short and J 13 bases short, with 21 bases between. Germline CDR1 reads SGHAT; CDR2 reads FQNNGV. The CDR3 length is 13 residues. The CDR3 DNA follows: TGTGCCAGCAGACCTATAGCCCGGGGGAATATGTACTTC. The encoded protein is CASRPIARGNMYF.

The chain joins TRBV19 to TRBJ2-1; D possibly corresponds to TRBD1 (5 bases). Germline V gene data show CDR1 as LNHDA and CDR2 as SQIVND (reference sequence). The CDR3 contains 17 residues. The V gene lost 3 bases and the J gene lost 7 bases, with 22 bases spanning the gap. This CDR3 is CASSMGRGLAVWNEQFF. CDR3 DNA sequence: TGTGCCAGTAGTATGGGTAGGGGATTGGCGGTTTGGAATGAGCAGTTCTTC. Supplemented by reference TRBV19 and TRBJ2-1, the full variable domain reads DGGITQSPKYLFRKEGQNVTLSCEQNLNHDAMYWYRQDPGQGLRLIYYSQIVNDFQKGDIAEGYSVSREKKESFPLTVTSAQKNPTAFYLCASSMGRGLAVWNEQFFGPGTRLTVL.

The chain joins TRBV7-9 to TRBJ2-5; no reliable D call. The V gene lost 10 bases and the J gene lost 7 bases, with 16 bases spanning the gap. Germline V gene lookup returns CDR1 SEHNR and CDR2 FQNEAQ (reference sequence). CDR3 length: 12 amino acids. The CDR3: CATLGVVGTQYF. CDR3 DNA: TGTGCCACTCTGGGCGTGGTTGGGACCCAGTACTTC.

V is TRBV6-5 and J is TRBJ1-1; TRBD1 aligns across 10 bases. The CDR3 sequence is 15 residues long. The germline gives CDR1 MNHEY, CDR2 SVGAGI. The J segment lost 7 bases and the V segment lost 6 bases, leaving 11 bases of the junction unmatched. The CDR3 bases are TGTGCCAGCAGCTGGGACAGGGGTCGGGCCGGTGAAGCTTTCTTT. This encodes CASSWDRGRAGEAFF.

V usage is TRBV19 and J usage is TRBJ1-1; 7 positions agree with TRBD1. CDR3 length equals 18 residues. Germline CDR1 LNHDA, CDR2 SQIVND (reference sequence). After removal of 3 bases from V and 1 base from J, the junction contained 14 bases not matched to a gene. DNA of the CDR3: TGTGCCAGTAGTATCCTAAACCCAGGGGGAACAAGGAACACTGAAGCTTTCTTT. It yields the protein CASSILNPGGTRNTEAFF.

V and J are TRBV11-3 and TRBJ2-1; a weak D match, TRBD1 (7 bases). The V and J ends lost 5 bases and 3 bases respectively, with 14 bases between them. The CDR3 runs to 15 residues. Germline assignment: CDR1 SGHNT and CDR2 YENEEA. CDR3 amino acids: CASSLRRGVYNEQFF. CDR3 bases: TGTGCCAGCAGCCTCCGCAGGGGGGTCTACAATGAGCAGTTCTTC.

The J gene is TRBJ1-1, the V gene TRBV30; maybe TRBD1 (6 bases). The CDR3 has 13 residues. V was clipped by 4 bases and J by 3 bases, with 12 bases between them. The V gene's germline CDR1 is GTSNPN and CDR2 SVGIG (reference sequence). DNA for the CDR3: TGTGCCTGGACACAGGGTCGGGACACTGAAGCTTTCTTT. This translates into CAWTQGRDTEAFF. Full variable domain (remainder filled in from reference TRBV30 and TRBJ1-1): SQTIHQWPATLVQPVGSPLSLECTVEGTSNPNLYWYRQAAGRGLQLLFYSVGIGQISSEVPQNLSASRPQDRQFILSSKKLLLSDSGFYLCAWTQGRDTEAFFGQGTRLTVV.